Shown below are 21 T cell receptor beta chains from a single sample sequenced in a study of T cell changes during pregnancy in multiple sclerosis. Data came from immunoSEQ multiplex PCR; TCRdb stores just in-frame clones and leaves some out. The sample carries 55,000 to 85,000 clones, about nine tenths recorded once. The sequencing here drew on CD4+ T cells from peripheral blood mononuclear cells, taken after pregnancy. Receptors were obtained from a female donor with multiple sclerosis, enrolled in a pregnancy study.

This chain connects TRBV5-1 to TRBJ2-3; the D gene is possibly TRBD2 (6 bases). Germline V gene sequence: CDR1 SGHRS, CDR2 YFSETQ. With 4 bases removed from V and 0 bases from J, the gap between germline ends came to 15 bases. This CDR3 spans 16 amino acids. CDR3 loop: CASSVGSSGSTDTQYF. The DNA for the CDR3 is TGCGCCAGCAGCGTGGGGTCCAGCGGGAGCACAGATACGCAGTATTTT.

The gene calls are TRBV30 and TRBJ2-7, with 9 bases that match TRBD2. V lost 5 bases, J lost 3 bases, and 8 bases stayed unmatched. The germline V gene has CDR1 GTSNPN and CDR2 SVGIG (reference sequence). This CDR3 has 14 amino acids. The CDR3 DNA is TGTGCCTGGGCTCGGGGACTAGCAGACTACGAGCAGTACTTC. It encodes CAWARGLADYEQYF.

The chain couples TRBV2 to TRBJ2-7; weak D call: TRBD2 (6 bases). Per germline, CDR1 SNHLY and CDR2 FYNNEI. Trimming pared 5 bases from V and 7 bases from J, leaving 12 bases between. This CDR3 region has 12 residues. The CDR3 sequence: CASSPEGLEQYF. CDR3 in DNA: TGTGCCAGCAGTCCGGAGGGGTTAGAGCAGTACTTC.

J is TRBJ2-2 and V is TRBV5-1; 8 bases are a match to TRBD1. J gave up 3 bases and V 5 bases, and 3 bases lay outside the gene matches. CDR1 and CDR2 from the germline V gene are SGHRS and YFSETQ. The CDR3 has 14 amino acids. The CDR3 nucleotides are TGCGCCAGCAGAGGGACAGGAGACACCGGGGAGCTGTTTTTT. This sequence encodes CASRGTGDTGELFF.

This chain joins TRBV7-8 and TRBJ2-2; 10 nucleotides align to TRBD1. With V trimmed by 5 bases and J by 0 bases, 3 bases remained unmatched. The CDR3 consists of 16 residues. From germline, CDR1 is SGHVS and CDR2 FQNEAQ. DNA for the CDR3: TGTGCCAGCAGCCTAGGGACAGGGGCGAACACCGGGGAGCTGTTTTTT. It is translated as CASSLGTGANTGELFF.

The V and J genes are TRBV27 and TRBJ1-1; D not resolved. The germline gives CDR1 MNHEY, CDR2 SMNVEV (reference sequence). Trimming stripped 3 bases from V and 1 base from J, with 9 bases between. CDR3 length: 14 amino acids. The CDR3 region has the DNA TGTGCCAGCAGTTTCGGAGGTTCGAACACTGAAGCTTTCTTT. It translates to CASSFGGSNTEAFF.

The gene calls are TRBV6-6 and TRBJ1-2; D is perhaps TRBD1 (5 bases). Per germline, CDR1 MNHNY and CDR2 SVGAGI (reference sequence). V was cut by 5 bases and J by 0 bases, with 13 bases left in between. CDR3 length equals 15 residues. CDR3 bases: TGTGCCAGCAGTCTGGGGCCAAACCCTAACTATGGCTACACCTTC. Amino acids: CASSLGPNPNYGYTF.

On this clone: Germline and junction disagree at one end, which may indicate a read error. The rearrangement uses TRBV6-7 and TRBJ2-3; 9 nucleotides agree with TRBD2. TRBV6-7 is placed among ORFs of uncertain function. The CDR3 contains 14 residues. The CDR3 sequence is CASSYSIRSGGSNF. The CDR3 bases are TGTGCCAGCAGTTACTCGATAAGGAGCGGGGGGTCCAATTTT.

This rearrangement joins TRBV18 to TRBJ2-6; 9 bases match TRBD1. Germline-derived CDR1 and CDR2 are KGHSH and LQKENI. V lost 3 bases to trimming and J lost 0 bases; unmatched junction nucleotides: 12. This CDR3 region has 20 residues. Here the CDR3 reads CASSPVLTGGGHSGANVLTF. CDR3 coding DNA: TGTGCCAGCTCACCGGTACTTACAGGGGGCGGTCACTCTGGGGCCAACGTCCTGACTTTC.

This clone was observed once. CDR3 coding DNA: TGCGCCAGCAGCTTGGACACGGCGAGGACCGGGGAGCTGTTTTTT. Translation: CASSLDTARTGELFF. The chain employs TRBV5-1 and TRBJ2-2; D remains unclear. This CDR3 is 15 amino acids long. From germline, CDR1 is SGHRS and CDR2 YFSETQ. The V gene lost 0 bases and the J gene lost 5 bases, with 11 bases spanning the gap.

This rearrangement joins TRBV25-1 to TRBJ2-7, with TRBD2 matching over 7 bases. The trim removed 8 bases at V and 7 bases at J, leaving 11 bases unmatched. The CDR3 contains 13 residues. Germline-derived CDR1 and CDR2 are MGHDK and SYGVNS. The CDR3 protein is CASAGLGGDEQYF. CDR3 nucleotide sequence: TGTGCCAGCGCGGGACTTGGGGGGGATGAGCAGTACTTC.

CDR3 coding DNA: TGCGCCAGCAGTGAACGGGTCTTAGGGGGTACTGAAGCTTTCTTT. It yields the protein CASSERVLGGTEAFF. This chain connects TRBV10-2 to TRBJ1-1; a weak D match, TRBD1 (6 bases). Trimming pared 3 bases from V and 5 bases from J, leaving 16 bases between. Germline CDR1 and CDR2: WSHSY and SAAADI. The CDR3 has 15 amino acids.

The genes are TRBV9 and TRBJ1-3; 7 nucleotides align to TRBD1. Germline CDR1 SGDLS, CDR2 YYNGEE. The CDR3 spans 15 residues. V lost 3 bases to trimming and J lost 0 bases; unmatched junction nucleotides: 3. CDR3 nucleotides: TGTGCCAGCAGCGCGACAGGGAACTCTGGAAACACCATATATTTT. Translation gives CASSATGNSGNTIYF.

The chain carries TRBV7-2 and TRBJ2-2; tentative D call: TRBD1 (6 bases). The CDR3 sequence is 13 residues long. The germline V gene has CDR1 SGHTA and CDR2 FQGNSA. V was cut by 3 bases and J by 6 bases, with 8 bases left in between. Written as DNA, the CDR3 is TGTGCCAGCAGCTTCAGGGGCGCCGGGGAGCTGTTTTTT. It translates to CASSFRGAGELFF. The whole variable domain, filled in from reference TRBV7-2 and TRBJ2-2, reads GAGVSQSPSNKVTEKGKDVELRCDPISGHTALYWYRQSLGQGLEFLIYFQGNSAPDKSGLPSDRFSAERTGGSVSTLTIQRTQQEDSAVYLCASSFRGAGELFFGEGSRLTVL.

The gene calls are TRBV5-1 and TRBJ2-7, with 7 bases that match TRBD1. The CDR3 spans 14 residues. CDR1 is SGHRS and CDR2 is YFSETQ in the germline V gene. V lost 7 bases, J lost 7 bases, and 14 bases stayed unmatched. The CDR3 loop reads CASGTGTALLEQYF. CDR3 sequence (DNA): TGCGCCAGCGGGACCGGGACAGCCCTACTAGAGCAGTACTTC.

In its sample, this clone was seen once. V gene TRBV2 combines with J gene TRBJ2-5, with 10 nucleotides matching TRBD1. Germline V gene sequence: CDR1 SNHLY, CDR2 FYNNEI. V shed 5 bases and J 6 bases; nucleotides not matched to a gene: 9. This CDR3 has 15 residues. In DNA, the CDR3 is TGTGCCAGCAGTCCGAGACAGGGGGCGGCGCAGACCCAGTACTTC. Protein: CASSPRQGAAQTQYF.

The chain uses TRBV29-1 and TRBJ1-4, with D perhaps matching TRBD1 (5 bases). The germline V gene encodes CDR1 SQVTM and CDR2 ANQGSEA. The CDR3 covers 15 residues. The germline V and J ends were trimmed by 6 bases and 5 bases, with 19 bases remaining between them. The CDR3 reads CSVGAHNMVNEKLFF. The DNA of the CDR3 is TGCAGCGTAGGGGCCCACAATATGGTAAATGAAAAACTGTTTTTT. Full variable domain (outside the CDR3, taken from reference TRBV29-1 and TRBJ1-4): SAVISQKPSRDICQRGTSLTIQCQVDSQVTMMFWYRQQPGQSLTLIATANQGSEATYESGFVIDKFPISRPNLTFSTLTVSNMSPEDSSIYLCSVGAHNMVNEKLFFGSGTQLSVL.

This sequence joins TRBV7-8 and TRBJ1-1, with 11 bases aligning to TRBD1. The CDR3 spans 13 residues. The germline V gene has CDR1 SGHVS and CDR2 FQNEAQ. V lost 2 bases and J lost 11; bases outside the gene matches: 4. This CDR3 is CASSLWTGGGAFF. The DNA for the CDR3 is TGTGCCAGCAGCTTATGGACAGGGGGCGGCGCTTTCTTT.

The rearrangement links TRBV4-1 to TRBJ2-4, with D maybe TRBD1 (6 bases). The V and J ends lost 4 bases and 6 bases respectively, with 16 bases between them. The CDR3 spans 15 residues. Germline V CDR1 and CDR2: MGHRA, YSYEKL. In DNA form, the CDR3 reads TGCGCCAGCAGCCGGACAGTGGGGACGATAAACATTCAGTACTTC. It translates to CASSRTVGTINIQYF.

This clone was counted a few times. The chain recombines TRBV29-1 with TRBJ1-2, with TRBD1 matching over 7 bases. The CDR3 sequence is 13 residues long. Germline CDR1 and CDR2: SQVTM and ANQGSEA. V lost 5 bases and J lost 4; bases outside the gene matches: 7. CDR3 coding DNA: TGCAGCGTTAATCTTCAGGGGGGCTATGGCTACACCTTC. Translated: CSVNLQGGYGYTF.

The chain links TRBV4-1 to TRBJ1-4; 9 nucleotides line up with TRBD1. The V and J ends lost 4 bases and 8 bases, in that order; junction bases with no gene match: 5. Germline V lookup: CDR1 MGHRA, CDR2 YSYEKL. The length of the CDR3 is 14 residues. CDR3 residues: CASSPGQGWEKLFF. The CDR3 DNA reads as TGCGCCAGCAGCCCGGGACAGGGTTGGGAAAAACTGTTTTTT.